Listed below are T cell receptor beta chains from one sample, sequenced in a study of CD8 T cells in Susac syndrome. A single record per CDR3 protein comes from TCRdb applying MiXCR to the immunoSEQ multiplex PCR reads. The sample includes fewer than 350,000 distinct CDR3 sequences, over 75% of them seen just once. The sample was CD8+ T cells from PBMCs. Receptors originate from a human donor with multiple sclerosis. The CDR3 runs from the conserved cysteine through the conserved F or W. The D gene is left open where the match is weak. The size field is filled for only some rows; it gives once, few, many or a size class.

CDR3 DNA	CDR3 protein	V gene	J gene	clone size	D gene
TGTGCCAGCAGTGTTCTAGCGGGACCTTACAATGAGCAGTTCTTC	CASSVLAGPYNEQFF	TRBV27	TRBJ2-1	.	TRBD2
TGTGCCAGCAGCCACCGTGTTACTTTGGGTAGCCACGAGCAGTACTTC	CASSHRVTLGSHEQYF	TRBV14	TRBJ2-7	.	.
TGTGCCACCAGTGCCTCCCTTATACGCGGGCAAGAGACCCAGTACTTC	CATSASLIRGQETQYF	TRBV24-1	TRBJ2-5	.	.
TGCAGCGTGAGGTCCGGGACTAGCGGGAGAGGGTACGAGCAGTACTTC	CSVRSGTSGRGYEQYF	TRBV29-1	TRBJ2-7	.	TRBD2
TGCAGCGTGGGCGGTACCACTAGCGGTACAAGCACAGATACGCAGTATTTT	CSVGGTTSGTSTDTQYF	TRBV29-1	TRBJ2-3	.	TRBD2
TGCAGCGTTGAAACAGGGACTCCTTACGAGCAGTACTTC	CSVETGTPYEQYF	TRBV29-1	TRBJ2-7	.	.
TGTGCCAGTAGTGCGGGACTAGCGGGGGGGGAGTTCTTC	CASSAGLAGGEFF	TRBV19	TRBJ2-1	once	TRBD2
TGTGCCAGCAGCGCTAGCGGGACAGCAAACAATGAGCAGTTCTTC	CASSASGTANNEQFF	TRBV9	TRBJ2-1	.	TRBD2
TGTGCCAGCAGTTTTTGGACAGGGCTAGATAGCAATCAGCCCCAGCATTTT	CASSFWTGLDSNQPQHF	TRBV28	TRBJ1-5	.	TRBD1
TGTGCCAGCAGCGTGTCAGGGGGCACAGATACGCAGTATTTT	CASSVSGGTDTQYF	TRBV9	TRBJ2-3	.	.
TGTGCCAGTAGTATAGTGGGCAACAATGAGCAGTTCTTC	CASSIVGNNEQFF	TRBV19	TRBJ2-1	.	.
TGTGCCAGCAGCCCGTCCGGGACTAGCACAGATACGCAGTATTTT	CASSPSGTSTDTQYF	TRBV7-9	TRBJ2-3	.	.
TGCGCCAGCAGCCCCGGACTAGCGGGGGCGTCCAGCATGGATACGCAGTATTTT	CASSPGLAGASSMDTQYF	TRBV4-3	TRBJ2-3	.	TRBD2
TGCGCCAGCAGGTTCGACAGGGGATTTTCCAATGAGCAGTTCTTC	CASRFDRGFSNEQFF	TRBV10-2	TRBJ2-1	once	TRBD1
TGTGCCAGCAGCGACAGGACCTACGAGCAGTACTTC	CASSDRTYEQYF	TRBV6-2/TRBV6-3	TRBJ2-7	few	.
TGTGCCAGCAGTGAATCTCCGGGGGGCGATGGCTACACCTTC	CASSESPGGDGYTF	TRBV2	TRBJ1-2	.	.
TGTGCCAGCAGTTACAGACAGGATGGCTACACCTTC	CASSYRQDGYTF	TRBV6-2/TRBV6-3	TRBJ1-2	few	.
TGTGCCATCGGAAAACAGGGGGGACGTGAGGTCACCGGGGAGCTGTTTTTT	CAIGKQGGREVTGELFF	TRBV10-3	TRBJ2-2	.	TRBD1
TGTGCCAGCAGTTACTCGAGTGGAGCAGAGTACGAGCAGTACTTC	CASSYSSGAEYEQYF	TRBV6-5	TRBJ2-7	few	.
TGTGCCAGCAGTTTTTTAGGTAGTCAGGGTGACTACGAGCAGTACTTC	CASSFLGSQGDYEQYF	TRBV12-3/TRBV12-4	TRBJ2-7	.	.
TGTGCCAGCAGCCAATCAGGATTTTTCAATGGCTACACCTTC	CASSQSGFFNGYTF	TRBV13	TRBJ1-2	.	.
TGTGCCAGCAGTTTAAGATGGCGGGGCCGATGGGAGACCCAGTACTTC	CASSLRWRGRWETQYF	TRBV28	TRBJ2-5	.	.
TGCGCCAGCAGCCAAGGAGCCATGGATCGTGAAGCTTTCTTT	CASSQGAMDREAFF	TRBV4-3	TRBJ1-1	.	.
TGTGCCAGCAGTGAATGGGACGGAGATACGCAGTATTTT	CASSEWDGDTQYF	TRBV6-1	TRBJ2-3	.	.
TGCGCCAGCAGCTTGTGGCCCCCCGACAGGTCGTATCTAGCCAAAAACATTCAGTACTTC	CASSLWPPDRSYLAKNIQYF	TRBV5-1	TRBJ2-4	.	.
TGTGCCAGCAGCTCAGATACTAAGTCCTTCAATGAGCAGTTCTTC	CASSSDTKSFNEQFF	TRBV7-6	TRBJ2-1	.	.
TGTGCCAGCAGCTTAGACGGGGCGATCTATGGCTACACCTTC	CASSLDGAIYGYTF	TRBV7-9	TRBJ1-2	.	.
TGTGCCAGCAGTCAGCGGGGAACTACCCCTCGCGCTCAAATCTTC	CASSQRGTTPRAQIF	TRBV28	TRBJ2-1	.	TRBD2
TGTGCCAGCAGCTTTATCGGGGTTAACACCGGGGAGCTGTTTTTT	CASSFIGVNTGELFF	TRBV11-2	TRBJ2-2	.	.
TGCAGCGTTGCCTCCATTTTGACAGGGGGCTTGGGAGATACGCAGTATTTT	CSVASILTGGLGDTQYF	TRBV29-1	TRBJ2-3	.	TRBD1
TGTGCCAGTAGTACCGGGCAGCTCTATAACTATGGCTACACCTTC	CASSTGQLYNYGYTF	TRBV19	TRBJ1-2	.	.
TGTGCCAGCAATGTAGCGGGAGGTACCTACAATGAGCAGTTCTTC	CASNVAGGTYNEQFF	TRBV27	TRBJ2-1	.	TRBD2
TGTGCCAGCAGATACCTACAGAATTTGAACACTGAAGCTTTCTTT	CASRYLQNLNTEAFF	TRBV6-5	TRBJ1-1	.	.
TGCAGTGCTAGGACAGGGGTCCTAGCCAAAAACATTCAGTACTTC	CSARTGVLAKNIQYF	TRBV20-1	TRBJ2-4	.	TRBD1
TGTGCCAGCAGCAAAGCAAGGGACACGATGCCTTACGAGCAGTACTTC	CASSKARDTMPYEQYF	TRBV21-1	TRBJ2-7	.	.
TGTGCCAGCCGCCAGGGGGGTGAGAACACTGAAGCTTTCTTT	CASRQGGENTEAFF	TRBV12-3/TRBV12-4	TRBJ1-1	.	TRBD1
TGTGCCAGTAGTATATTATCGGGGTCCTACGAGCAGTACTTC	CASSILSGSYEQYF	TRBV19	TRBJ2-7	.	.
TGTGCCAGTAGTTTCGAACTAGCCCGCGGGGAGCTGTTTTTT	CASSFELARGELFF	TRBV19	TRBJ2-2	.	.
TGTGCCAGCAGTTACGGGCATTCGAACACTGAAGCTTTCTTT	CASSYGHSNTEAFF	TRBV6-2/TRBV6-3	TRBJ1-1	.	.
TGTGCCAGCCGCAACAGGAGGGGGCAGCGAGAGCAGTTCTTC	CASRNRRGQREQFF	TRBV6-2/TRBV6-3	TRBJ2-1	.	.
TGTGCCAGTAAATCGATGAGCAATCAGCCCCAGCATTTT	CASKSMSNQPQHF	TRBV19	TRBJ1-5	.	.
TGTGCCAGCAGCGTAGGTGGGTTCTCCTACGAGCAGTACTTC	CASSVGGFSYEQYF	TRBV9	TRBJ2-7	once	.
TGTGCCAGCAGCTTGGTAGCGAATACGCAGTATTTT	CASSLVANTQYF	TRBV5-6	TRBJ2-3	.	.
TGTGCCAGCAGTTTACGGCCAGCGTGGTTCTACGAGCAGTACTTC	CASSLRPAWFYEQYF	TRBV28	TRBJ2-7	.	.
TGTGCCAGCAGCTCGGAACTAGCGGGAGGGCCAGATACGCAGTATTTT	CASSSELAGGPDTQYF	TRBV5-4	TRBJ2-3	.	TRBD2
TGTGCCAGCAGCTTAGGCCCGACATGGAGCAATCAGCCCCAGCATTTT	CASSLGPTWSNQPQHF	TRBV7-9	TRBJ1-5	.	.
TGTGCCAGCAGTCCGGCTCAAGGGGCCTACGAGCAGTACTTC	CASSPAQGAYEQYF	TRBV6-1	TRBJ2-7	few	.
TGTGCCAGCAGCTTACCAAACCAGTGGCCGTTCTTC	CASSLPNQWPFF	TRBV7-9	TRBJ2-1	.	.